This record covers a single T cell receptor beta chain. Only a few counts were recorded for this clone. Its antigen specificity is not known. Base qualities were left out, and no much larger clone turns up one base away. The source of the sample is a study of T cell responses to AZD1222 COVID-19 vaccine (dated by TCRdb to about 2021). With respect to the entire study: A total of 230 or so trial participants underwent TCR sequencing, of whom 207 received two doses of AZD1222 and 26 received two doses of the MenACWY control vaccine. Enrollment into the trials was organized by age into subgroups of 18-55, 56-69 and 70-plus years, and those subgroups contained roughly 160, 29 and 62 TCR-sequenced participants, respectively.

CDR1 MNHEY and CDR2 SVGAGI were looked up in the germline V gene. Cut back by 6 bases and 2 bases, the V and J ends lie 8 bases apart. Taken from cysteine to phenylalanine, the CDR3 has 14 residues. Only the CDR3 DNA stays, 42 bases, in frame from base 1. The CDR3 regions of human TCRbeta chains were subjected to immunosequencing. The published analysis was carried out like this. Repertoire TCRs were checked for matches against a reference library of SARS-CoV-2-specific TCRs that had been generated using the MIRA antigen-specificity platform. Breadth meant the fraction of unique TCRs that were SARS-CoV-2-associated, whereas depth meant the fraction of total T cells that were SARS-CoV-2-associated. Using the MIRA data, every spike-specific TCR was mapped to the spike region that the TCR reacted to and assigned to either a CD4 or a CD8 class. Log10-transformed breadth and depth values were compared by one-way ANOVA with Sidak's multiple comparisons tests. The table was pulled from immuneACCESS by TCRdb, which kept in-frame rearrangements only. Such tables lose some clones; where checked, under half of the loss comes from unresolved V genes, and the rest has no known cause. The V and J calls and clone size come from that table; D and trimming were worked out from the DNA. This sample has about 130,000 clones in its table, and nearly 90% of those were observed once. About 6% of the sample is held by the ten biggest clonotypes.

What the work shows at the level of the full study, not this receptor alone: No day 14 peak-response samples were available, so repertoires were characterized only after the peak T cell response. Spike-specific TCR breadth and depth rose significantly after two AZD1222 doses compared with day 0 and with MenACWY recipients. Conclusions about previously exposed vaccinees are limited, since just a handful of AZD1222 recipients were seropositive for SARS-CoV-2 at baseline. Reportedly, close to half of the unique spike-specific TCRs recognized epitopes lying outside the regions that are mutated in the B.1.351 and B.1.1.7 variants. Most participants were white British and females outnumbered males, and the authors suggested that clonal diversity may have been underestimated. Vaccine-associated CD4 TCRs spanned the whole spike protein, with dominant responses in regions 160-218 and 743-854. In the small 56-69-year group, the increase in depth fell short of significance, most likely because of low power.

Per the publication, the time point label means: about 28 days (+/-7) after the second vaccine dose. Because spike-specific TCR depth and breadth did not differ between the two schedules, AZD1222 recipients who got a second dose at roughly 4 weeks were pooled with those who got a second dose at roughly 12 weeks. The vaccinee samples were drawn from two UK trials, COV001 and COV002, one of which was a single-blind randomized controlled phase 2/3 trial testing AZD1222 (ChAdOx1 nCoV-19) in healthy adults. For TCRbeta chain sequencing, PBMC samples were collected from trial participants at day 0 and at day 28 after the second dose.

The chain is made from TRBV6-5 and TRBJ1-6; the D region possibly corresponds to TRBD1 (5 bases align). Sequencing used peripheral blood, obtained 28 days after the second AZD1222 dose. The receptor was derived from an adult who received the AZD1222 COVID-19 vaccine. CDR3 reads: CASSAGPYNSPLHF. The nucleotides are TGTGCCAGCAGCGCAGGGCCCTATAATTCACCCCTCCACTTT.